This is a list of T cell receptor beta chains from one sample in a study of blood T cell repertoires in COVID-19. The protocol was immunoSEQ multiplex PCR, while the TCRdb copy is restricted to in-frame clones and leaves out a portion. The sample holds about 320,000 clones, almost 85% seen once. Source material: peripheral blood. All receptors come from a human donor in a cohort sampled during active COVID-19. The CDR3 runs from the conserved cysteine through the conserved F or W. A D gene is named only where the DNA matches it firmly. Where a row states a size, it is once, few, many or the class of an expanded clone; other rows omit it.

size | D | J | length | V | CDR3 | DNA
. | TRBD1 | TRBJ2-6 | 17 | TRBV24-1 | CATSERRTGSGANVLTF | TGTGCCACCAGTGAGAGAAGGACAGGGTCTGGGGCCAACGTCCTGACTTTC
. | TRBD2 | TRBJ2-7 | 16 | TRBV5-1 | CASSPGAGGSSYEQYF | TGCGCCAGCAGCCCGGGTGCGGGGGGCTCTTCCTACGAGCAGTACTTC
. | . | TRBJ1-1 | 13 | TRBV10-1 | CASTPNPDTEAFF | TGCGCCAGCACACCTAACCCCGACACTGAAGCTTTCTTT
. | TRBD1 | TRBJ1-6 | 16 | TRBV4-1 | CASSQEGDSYNSPLHF | TGCGCCAGCAGCCAAGAAGGGGACAGCTATAATTCACCCCTCCACTTT
. | . | TRBJ1-6 | 20 | TRBV4-1 | CASSQDIGGRVRSYNSPLHF | TGCGCCAGCAGCCAAGATATAGGTGGCAGGGTTAGGTCCTATAATTCACCCCTCCACTTT
. | TRBD1 | TRBJ1-2 | 14 | TRBV3-1/TRBV3-2 | CASKRGQGNYGYTF | TGTGCCAGCAAAAGGGGACAGGGGAACTATGGCTACACCTTC
. | . | TRBJ1-5 | 15 | TRBV2 | CASKQGQSGNQPQHF | TGTGCCAGCAAGCAGGGGCAGTCGGGGAATCAGCCCCAGCATTTT
. | . | TRBJ1-1 | 15 | TRBV20-1 | CSASIWGRMNTEAFF | TGCAGTGCTAGTATCTGGGGGCGAATGAACACTGAAGCTTTCTTT
. | TRBD2 | TRBJ2-3 | 15 | TRBV19 | CASSPLAGGWYTQYF | TGTGCCAGTAGTCCACTAGCGGGGGGGTGGTATACGCAGTATTTT
. | . | TRBJ2-2 | 14 | TRBV19 | CASRTGRIAGELFF | TGTGCCAGTAGGACAGGAAGGATCGCCGGGGAGCTGTTTTTT
once | TRBD1 | TRBJ2-7 | 14 | TRBV5-5 | CASSLQGARDEQYF | TGTGCCAGCAGCTTGCAGGGGGCACGGGACGAGCAGTACTTC
. | . | TRBJ1-1 | 17 | TRBV6-6 | CASSPLLQGIGNTEAFF | TGTGCCAGCAGTCCCTTACTACAGGGAATAGGAAACACTGAAGCTTTCTTT
. | . | TRBJ2-1 | 13 | TRBV2 | CASSEGGGDEQFF | TGTGCCAGCAGTGAGGGGGGTGGCGATGAGCAGTTCTTC
. | TRBD1 | TRBJ1-1 | 15 | TRBV18 | CASSPLTGVNTEAFF | TGTGCCAGCTCACCGCTTACAGGGGTGAACACTGAAGCTTTCTTT
. | . | TRBJ1-1 | 12 | TRBV10-3 | CAISEFQLEAFF | TGTGCCATCAGTGAGTTCCAACTGGAAGCTTTCTTT
. | TRBD1 | TRBJ2-7 | 13 | TRBV11-3 | CASSLRGRSEQYF | TGTGCCAGCAGCCTTAGGGGGCGTAGCGAGCAGTACTTC
few | TRBD1 | TRBJ2-7 | 17 | TRBV2 | CASRLTLYGTGTYEQYF | TGTGCCAGCAGACTCACCTTGTATGGGACAGGGACCTACGAGCAGTACTTC
. | . | TRBJ1-2 | 14 | TRBV7-2 | CASSSNQGFYGYTF | TGTGCCAGCAGCTCTAACCAGGGGTTCTATGGCTACACCTTC
. | TRBD2 | TRBJ2-3 | 18 | TRBV3-1/TRBV3-2 | CASSLEYTSGGASDTQYF | TGTGCCAGCAGCCTAGAATATACTAGCGGGGGGGCTTCAGATACGCAGTATTTT
. | TRBD1 | TRBJ2-3 | 17 | TRBV24-1 | CATSVGPGQGYTDTQYF | TGTGCCACCAGTGTCGGTCCGGGACAGGGTTACACAGATACGCAGTATTTT
. | . | TRBJ1-4 | 16 | TRBV24-1 | CATSELQTIRNEKLFF | TGTGCCACCAGTGAGTTGCAGACTATCAGAAATGAAAAACTGTTTTTT
. | . | TRBJ1-1 | 14 | TRBV6-6 | CASSPNLLSTEAFF | TGTGCCAGCAGTCCCAACCTACTTTCCACTGAAGCTTTCTTT
. | TRBD2 | TRBJ2-3 | 16 | TRBV7-2 | CASSFRAGGSTDTQYF | TGTGCCAGCAGCTTCAGAGCGGGGGGGAGCACAGATACGCAGTATTTT
. | . | TRBJ1-1 | 15 | TRBV5-5 | CASSWQTAQNTEAFF | TGTGCCAGCAGCTGGCAGACAGCACAGAACACTGAAGCTTTCTTT
. | . | TRBJ1-2 | 14 | TRBV5-6 | CASSAGQTIYGYTF | TGTGCCAGCAGCGCAGGACAGACAATCTATGGCTACACCTTC
. | . | TRBJ1-6 | 16 | TRBV19 | CASSTDRFTDNSPLHF | TGTGCCAGTAGTACGGACAGATTTACGGATAATTCACCCCTCCACTTT
. | TRBD2 | TRBJ2-7 | 14 | TRBV9 | CASSDGTSGGVQYF | TGTGCCAGCAGCGACGGGACTAGCGGGGGGGTGCAGTACTTC
. | TRBD2 | TRBJ2-5 | 18 | TRBV3-1/TRBV3-2 | CASSPRTSGGVIQETQYF | TGTGCCAGCAGCCCCAGGACTAGCGGGGGGGTGATCCAAGAGACCCAGTACTTC
. | . | TRBJ1-5 | 15 | TRBV4-1 | CASSLLQGQGQPQHF | TGCGCCAGCAGCCTATTACAGGGTCAGGGTCAGCCCCAGCATTTT
. | TRBD1 | TRBJ2-1 | 16 | TRBV7-7 | CASSLGGTGLADEQFF | TGTGCCAGCAGCTTAGGAGGGACAGGGCTTGCTGATGAGCAGTTCTTC
. | . | TRBJ1-1 | 14 | TRBV5-1 | CASSLSRENTEAFF | TGCGCCAGCAGCTTGTCTCGCGAGAACACTGAAGCTTTCTTT
. | . | TRBJ1-1 | 13 | TRBV7-9 | CASSLYGGPEAFF | TGTGCCAGCAGCCTATACGGGGGGCCTGAAGCTTTCTTT
. | . | TRBJ2-7 | 15 | TRBV5-6 | CASSFGGASNYEQYF | TGTGCCAGCAGCTTCGGAGGGGCTTCGAACTACGAGCAGTACTTC
. | TRBD1 | TRBJ1-2 | 15 | TRBV5-1 | CASSLALDRVYGYTF | TGCGCCAGCAGCTTGGCCTTGGACAGGGTCTATGGCTACACCTTC
. | . | TRBJ1-2 | 14 | TRBV3-1/TRBV3-2 | CASSQARGSYGYTF | TGTGCCAGCAGCCAAGCAAGAGGGTCCTATGGCTACACCTTC
. | . | TRBJ2-1 | 15 | TRBV7-2 | CASSSTGRSYNEQFF | TGTGCCAGCAGCTCCACGGGGAGGTCCTACAATGAGCAGTTCTTC
. | TRBD2 | TRBJ2-7 | 15 | TRBV11-2 | CASSFTWGGEYEQYF | TGTGCCAGCAGCTTTACTTGGGGGGGGGAATACGAGCAGTACTTC
. | TRBD1 | TRBJ1-6 | 14 | TRBV2 | CASRRTGGGSPLHF | TGTGCCAGCAGACGGACAGGGGGCGGTTCACCCCTCCACTTT
. | . | TRBJ1-1 | 13 | TRBV27 | CASSLHSTAEAFF | TGTGCCAGCAGTCTCCACTCGACAGCAGAAGCTTTCTTT
. | . | TRBJ1-1 | 15 | TRBV5-1 | CASSLGGTKNTEAFF | TGCGCCAGCAGCTTAGGAGGAACAAAAAACACTGAAGCTTTCTTT
. | . | TRBJ1-2 | 14 | TRBV7-9 | CASSSQTAYYGYTF | TGTGCCAGCAGCTCGCAGACAGCTTACTATGGCTACACCTTC
. | TRBD1 | TRBJ1-1 | 14 | TRBV10-3 | CAISAQGARTEAFF | TGTGCCATCAGCGCCCAGGGGGCGCGAACTGAAGCTTTCTTT
. | . | TRBJ2-2 | 14 | TRBV24-1 | CATSATGYTGELFF | TGTGCCACCAGCGCTACAGGGTACACCGGGGAGCTGTTTTTT
. | TRBD2 | TRBJ2-5 | 14 | TRBV20-1 | CSASRRGSRETQYF | TGCAGTGCTAGTAGGCGGGGGAGCCGAGAGACCCAGTACTTC
few | . | TRBJ1-4 | 15 | TRBV25-1 | CASSPIGGQGEKLFF | TGTGCCAGCAGTCCCATCGGGGGGCAAGGGGAAAAACTGTTTTTT
. | TRBD2 | TRBJ2-1 | 15 | TRBV19 | CASSRSGGSYNEQFF | TGTGCCAGTAGTCGTAGCGGGGGGTCATACAATGAGCAGTTCTTC
. | TRBD1 | TRBJ2-7 | 17 | TRBV3-1/TRBV3-2 | CASSQESSARGLGEQYF | TGTGCCAGCAGCCAAGAAAGTTCGGCCAGGGGGTTAGGAGAGCAGTACTTC
once | . | TRBJ2-2 | 12 | TRBV30 | CAWKVGTGELFF | TGTGCCTGGAAAGTCGGGACCGGGGAGCTGTTTTTT
. | . | TRBJ2-7 | 13 | TRBV18 | CASSPYTLYEQYF | TGTGCCAGCTCACCTTACACCCTCTACGAGCAGTACTTC
few | . | TRBJ1-2 | 13 | TRBV5-4 | CASSLDGNYGYTF | TGTGCCAGCAGCTTGGACGGGAACTATGGCTACACCTTC
. | TRBD1 | TRBJ1-1 | 13 | TRBV30 | CAWDRGPGTEAFF | TGTGCCTGGGACAGGGGCCCTGGTACTGAAGCTTTCTTT
. | TRBD1 | TRBJ2-7 | 16 | TRBV5-1 | CASSRVYDRAWYEQYF | TGCGCCAGCAGCCGAGTTTACGACAGGGCGTGGTACGAGCAGTACTTC
. | . | TRBJ2-1 | 14 | TRBV30 | CAWTAGQTYNEQFF | TGTGCCTGGACCGCGGGACAGACCTACAATGAGCAGTTCTTC
. | TRBD2 | TRBJ2-1 | 13 | TRBV30 | CAWVSGGYNEQFF | TGTGCCTGGGTGAGCGGGGGATACAATGAGCAGTTCTTC
once | . | TRBJ2-7 | 13 | TRBV13 | CASSLGASYEQYF | TGTGCCAGCAGCTTAGGAGCAAGCTACGAGCAGTACTTC